A single sample is the source of the 19 T cell receptor beta chains below, sequenced in a study of CD8+ T cells in alopecia areata. Sequencing templates came from extracted RNA that was reverse transcribed into cDNA. TCRdb's copy holds only in-frame clones and misses some; the assay was immunoSEQ multiplex PCR. Here the sample spans about 23,000 clones, roughly 50% being singletons. The specimen was NKG2D-high CD8+ T cells sorted from blood. Receptors originate from a human donor with alopecia areata.

The CDR3 region has the DNA TGTGCCAGCAGTGAACTTGGCCAGGGCTACGAGCAGTACTTC. This translates into CASSELGQGYEQYF. The chain employs TRBV2 and TRBJ2-7; tentatively, D is TRBD1 (5 bases). V lost 2 bases and J 3 bases, leaving 11 bases between the germline ends. Germline CDR1 and CDR2: SNHLY and FYNNEI. This CDR3 has 14 amino acids. The full variable domain, in which reference TRBV2 and TRBJ2-7 provide the parts outside the CDR3, is EPEVTQTPSHQVTQMGQEVILRCVPISNHLYFYWYRQILGQKVEFLVSFYNNEISEKSEIFDDQFSVERPDGSNFTLKIRSTKLEDSAMYFCASSELGQGYEQYFGPGTRLTVT.

This chain joins TRBV29-1 and TRBJ2-5, with 9 bases identical to TRBD1. V was pared by 0 bases and J by 4 bases, with 3 bases of the junction left unmatched. The CDR3 extends over 14 amino acids. Germline V gene sequence: CDR1 SQVTM, CDR2 ANQGSEA. The CDR3 spells CSVEDRQGGETQYF. The CDR3 region has the DNA TGCAGCGTTGAAGATAGACAGGGGGGAGAGACCCAGTACTTC.

This sequence joins TRBV27 and TRBJ2-3, with TRBD2 matching 9 bases. The CDR3 consists of 14 residues. Germline CDR1 and CDR2: MNHEY and SMNVEV (reference sequence). V dropped 8 bases and J dropped 3; count of bases not matched to a gene: 6. DNA of the CDR3: TGTGCCAGCGCAGCGGGAGGCCGAACAGATACGCAGTATTTT. Its translation: CASAAGGRTDTQYF.

The gene calls are TRBV7-8 and TRBJ2-4; D remains unclear. Between the trimmed V and J ends, which lost 5 bases and 15 bases, there was a span of 20 bases. This CDR3 comprises 13 residues. Germline V gives CDR1 SGHVS, CDR2 FQNEAQ. This CDR3 is CASSLGILDSLYF. CDR3 DNA sequence: TGTGCCAGCAGCCTTGGGATACTTGATTCTTTGTACTTC.

A few counts support this clone. The V call is TRBV19, the J call TRBJ2-3, with D perhaps matching TRBD2 (6 bases). Germline lookup yields CDR1 LNHDA and CDR2 SQIVND (reference sequence). The CDR3 covers 17 residues. The V end was cut by 3 bases, the J end by 6 bases, with 22 bases between. CDR3 coding DNA: TGTGCCAGTAGTATCCCCACTAGCCCGGGTTGGGTCGATACGCAGTATTTT. Translating it yields CASSIPTSPGWVDTQYF.

This chain links TRBV7-9 with TRBJ1-2, with D possibly TRBD1 on 5 matching bases. V was trimmed by 5 bases and J by 4 bases, leaving 17 bases between them. CDR3 length equals 15 residues. Per the germline V gene, CDR1 is SEHNR and CDR2 is FQNEAQ (reference sequence). CDR3 nucleotides: TGTGCCAGCAGCGCAGGACACGGGGTCACCTATGGCTACACCTTC. The encoded protein is CASSAGHGVTYGYTF.

The chain joins TRBV27 to TRBJ2-1; 7 bases line up with TRBD2. This CDR3 is built from 14 residues. J lost 4 bases, V lost 6 bases, and 6 bases had no gene match. Germline V gives CDR1 MNHEY, CDR2 SMNVEV (reference sequence). This CDR3 reads CASSVASGYNEQFF. DNA for the CDR3: TGTGCCAGCAGCGTGGCTAGCGGATACAATGAGCAGTTCTTC.

This chain links TRBV27 with TRBJ2-7, with no clear D. With 6 bases removed from V and 2 bases from J, the gap between germline ends came to 11 bases. CDR1 and CDR2 (germline): MNHEY, SMNVEV (reference sequence). This CDR3 has 13 amino acids. CDR3 bases: TGTGCCAGCAGCCTCACCCAGCCCTACGAGCAGTACTTC. Translation gives CASSLTQPYEQYF.

The sample holds many counts of this clone. The genes are TRBV7-9 and TRBJ2-1, with a tentative D call TRBD2 (6 bases). The CDR3 extends over 14 amino acids. V lost 5 bases and J lost 6, with 14 bases in between. Per the germline V gene, CDR1 is SEHNR and CDR2 is FQNEAQ (reference sequence). CDR3 in amino acids: CASSQDQEGNEQFF. The CDR3 DNA reads as TGTGCCAGCAGCCAAGACCAGGAGGGCAATGAGCAGTTCTTC.

The J gene is TRBJ2-7, the V gene TRBV7-8, with a tentative D call TRBD2 (6 bases). The CDR3 is made up of 15 amino acids. Trimming took off 2 bases at V and 9 bases at J, with 20 bases between the two ends. From germline, CDR1 is SGHVS and CDR2 FQNEAQ. CDR3 nucleotides: TGTGCCAGCAGCTTACGAGCCAGGCGGGAAAATCGGCAGTACTTC. This codes for CASSLRARRENRQYF.

This chain joins TRBV11-2 and TRBJ2-3, with 9 bases that match TRBD2. J gave up 3 bases and V 5 bases, and 12 bases lay outside the gene matches. The germline V gene encodes CDR1 SGHAT and CDR2 FQNNGV. This CDR3 comprises 17 residues. The CDR3: CASSNPPGLAMTDTQYF. CDR3 in DNA: TGTGCCAGCAGCAACCCGCCGGGACTAGCTATGACAGATACGCAGTATTTT.

The V gene is TRBV27, the J gene TRBJ2-1, with 9 bases aligning to TRBD2. The CDR3 covers 15 residues. Germline V gene data show CDR1 as MNHEY and CDR2 as SMNVEV (reference sequence). V was clipped by 2 bases and J by 2 bases; unmatched bases: 1. For the CDR3, the DNA is TGTGCCAGCAGTTTAGCGGGAGGGCCCTACAATGAGCAGTTCTTC. Its translation: CASSLAGGPYNEQFF.

The chain combines TRBV7-3 with TRBJ2-2, with TRBD2 identical over 13 bases. The CDR3 length is 19 residues. CDR1 is SGHTA, CDR2 FQGTGA, per germline. The V segment lost 0 bases and the J segment 5 bases; nucleotides outside the gene matches: 9. The CDR3 loop is CASSLTLAGGPSRTGELFF. The CDR3 coding sequence is TGTGCCAGCAGCTTAACACTAGCGGGAGGGCCCTCTAGAACCGGGGAGCTGTTTTTT. Combining the CDR3 with reference TRBV7-3 and TRBJ2-2 gives the whole variable domain GAGVSQTPSNKVTEKGKYVELRCDPISGHTALYWYRQSLGQGPEFLIYFQGTGAADDSGLPNDRFFAVRPEGSVSTLKIQRTERGDSAVYLCASSLTLAGGPSRTGELFFGEGSRLTVL.

The gene calls are TRBV2 and TRBJ2-2; D is ambiguous. The CDR3 loop spans 15 amino acids. The V and J ends lost 6 bases and 3 bases respectively, with 14 bases between them. Germline V CDR1 and CDR2: SNHLY, FYNNEI. CDR3 sequence: CASRSVAGDTGELFF. The CDR3 DNA reads TGTGCCAGCAGGAGCGTGGCAGGAGACACCGGGGAGCTGTTTTTT.

The V and J genes are TRBV7-6 and TRBJ2-3, with D possibly matching TRBD1 (6 bases). The germline V and J ends were trimmed by 4 bases and 1 base, with 12 bases remaining between them. CDR3 size: 15 residues. Germline V CDR1 and CDR2: SGHVS, FNYEAQ. CDR3 in DNA: TGTGCCAGCAGCTCGAAACGGACAGGCACAGATACGCAGTATTTT. Residues: CASSSKRTGTDTQYF.

This clone was seen only a few times. J is TRBJ2-1 and V is TRBV23-1, with unresolved D. TRBV23-1 is recorded as an ORF, its role being uncertain. V dropped 6 bases and J dropped 1 base, with 10 bases sitting between them. The CDR3 has 14 amino acids. The chain's CDR3 is CASRRARSYNEQFF. The CDR3 nucleotides read TGCGCCAGCAGACGGGCGAGGTCCTACAATGAGCAGTTCTTC.

This clone showed up just a few times. V gene TRBV7-2 combines with J gene TRBJ2-7, with 8 bases identical to TRBD1. Trimming at V came to 1 base and at J to 2 bases, leaving 4 bases not matched to a gene. In germline, CDR1 is SGHTA, CDR2 FQGNSA. The CDR3 sequence is 15 residues long. CDR3 nucleotides: TGTGCCAGCAGCTTAGTCCAGGGGGCACCCTACGAGCAGTACTTC. Amino acid sequence: CASSLVQGAPYEQYF.

This clone was seen only a few times. CDR3 sequence: CASSFYRQPQHF. CDR3 nucleotides: TGTGCCAGCAGCTTTTATCGTCAGCCCCAGCATTTT. The chain is built from TRBV7-9 and TRBJ1-5; D remains ambiguous. Germline V gene sequence: CDR1 SEHNR, CDR2 FQNEAQ (reference sequence). The ends were cut back, 3 bases at V and 6 bases at J, with 6 bases in the middle. CDR3 length equals 12 residues.

This rearrangement joins TRBV29-1 to TRBJ2-3; D is perhaps TRBD1 or TRBD2 (5 bases each). The CDR3 sequence is 13 residues long. V lost 6 bases, J lost 0 bases, and 10 bases lay in between. CDR1 is SQVTM and CDR2 is ANQGSEA in the germline V gene. The CDR3 sequence is CSVSGPSTDTQYF. The CDR3 region has the DNA TGCAGCGTATCGGGACCGAGCACAGATACGCAGTATTTT.